The clone carrying this T cell receptor (beta chain) was seen a few times. As yet, its antigen is unknown. The authors reverse transcribed all of the isolated RNA, so sequencing captured expressed TCRB transcripts. Profiled with immunoSEQ multiplex PCR; TCRdb holds only in-frame clones, not every one. Of more than 550,000 clones detected, more than 12% appear once; the ten largest clones hold around 0.04%. This entry comes from a study of beta chain features in type 1 diabetes. Overall study findings and caveats: Patients and controls would be equally affected if PCR favored shorter templates. Patients with Type 1 diabetes showed moderately but significantly shorter TCRB CDR3s in all four CD4+ subsets.

CD45RO/CCR7/CD25/CD127/CD95/CD27 staining was used to isolate CD4+ naive, central memory, regulatory and stem cell-like memory cells by sorting. The sample consisted of naive CD4+ T cells from blood. The source of this sequence is a man aged 18 to 30 with type 1 diabetes.

This chain's CDR3 is CRQRSGHPYCGYTF. Written as DNA, the CDR3 is TGCAGACAAAGGTCGGGACATCCCTACTGTGGCTACACCTTC. The chain carries TRBV29-1 and TRBJ1-2; TRBD1 is a possible D gene (6 bases). The CDR3 has 14 residues. The germline CDR1 and CDR2 sequences are SQVTM and ANQGSEA.